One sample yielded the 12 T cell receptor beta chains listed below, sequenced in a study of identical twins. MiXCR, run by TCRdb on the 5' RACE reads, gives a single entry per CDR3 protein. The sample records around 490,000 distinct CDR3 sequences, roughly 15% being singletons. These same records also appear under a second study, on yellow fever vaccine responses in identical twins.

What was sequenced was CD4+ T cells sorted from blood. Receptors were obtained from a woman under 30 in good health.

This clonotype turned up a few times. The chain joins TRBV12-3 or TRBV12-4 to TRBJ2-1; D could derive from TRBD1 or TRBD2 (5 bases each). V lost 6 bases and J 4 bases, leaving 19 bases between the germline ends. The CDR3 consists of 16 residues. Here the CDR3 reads CASSEGTHGIYNEQFF. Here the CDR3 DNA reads TGTGCCAGCAGCGAAGGGACCCACGGGATATACAATGAGCAGTTCTTC.

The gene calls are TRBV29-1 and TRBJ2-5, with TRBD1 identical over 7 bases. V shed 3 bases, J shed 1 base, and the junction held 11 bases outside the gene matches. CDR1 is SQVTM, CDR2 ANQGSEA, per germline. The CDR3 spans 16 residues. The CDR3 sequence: CSVDGRRGRSQETQYF. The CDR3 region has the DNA TGCAGCGTTGATGGAAGAAGGGGGCGGTCCCAAGAGACCCAGTACTTC. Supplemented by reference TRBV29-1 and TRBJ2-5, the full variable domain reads SAVISQKPSRDICQRGTSLTIQCQVDSQVTMMFWYRQQPGQSLTLIATANQGSEATYESGFVIDKFPISRPNLTFSTLTVSNMSPEDSSIYLCSVDGRRGRSQETQYFGPGTRLLVL.

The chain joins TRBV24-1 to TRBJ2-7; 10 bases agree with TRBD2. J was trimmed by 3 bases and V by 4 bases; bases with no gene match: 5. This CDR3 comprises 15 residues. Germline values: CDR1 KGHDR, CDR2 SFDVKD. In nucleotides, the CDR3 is TGTGCCACCAGTGAGGCTAGCGGGAGTTACTACGAGCAGTACTTC. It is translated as CATSEASGSYYEQYF.

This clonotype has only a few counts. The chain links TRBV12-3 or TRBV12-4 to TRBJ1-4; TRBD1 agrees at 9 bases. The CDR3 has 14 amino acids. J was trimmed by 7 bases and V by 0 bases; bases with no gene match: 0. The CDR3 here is CASSLAGQGEKLFF. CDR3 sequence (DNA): TGTGCCAGCAGTTTAGCGGGACAGGGTGAAAAACTGTTTTTT.

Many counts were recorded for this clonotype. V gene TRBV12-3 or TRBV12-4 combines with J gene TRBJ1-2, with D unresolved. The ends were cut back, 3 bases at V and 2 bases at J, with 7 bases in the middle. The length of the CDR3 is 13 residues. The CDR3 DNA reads TGTGCCAGCAGTTTTTCGGGAAACTATGGCTACACCTTC. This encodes CASSFSGNYGYTF.

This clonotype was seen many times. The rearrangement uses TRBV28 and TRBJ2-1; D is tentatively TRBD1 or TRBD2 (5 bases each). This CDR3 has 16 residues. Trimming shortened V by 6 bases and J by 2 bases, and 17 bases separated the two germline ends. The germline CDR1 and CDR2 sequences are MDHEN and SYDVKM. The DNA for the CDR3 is TGTGCCAGCAGCCCCCCAGGGACCAGCGCCTACAATGAGCAGTTCTTC. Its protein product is CASSPPGTSAYNEQFF.

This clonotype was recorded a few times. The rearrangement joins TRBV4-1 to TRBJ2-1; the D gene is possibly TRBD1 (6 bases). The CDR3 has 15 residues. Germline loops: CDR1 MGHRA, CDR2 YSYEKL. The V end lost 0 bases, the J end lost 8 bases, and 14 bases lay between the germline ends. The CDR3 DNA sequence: TGCGCCAGCAGCCAAGATCCTTTTGCAGGGGATGAGCAGTTCTTC. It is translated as CASSQDPFAGDEQFF.

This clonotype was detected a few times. The CDR3 loop is CASSEARAGGFSGYTF. As DNA, the CDR3 is TGTGCCAGCAGTGAAGCGCGGGCAGGGGGTTTCTCTGGCTACACCTTC. The chain joins TRBV6-1 to TRBJ1-2; TRBD1 agrees at 7 bases. CDR1 is MNHNS, CDR2 SASEGT, per germline. The CDR3 runs 16 residues. V was clipped by 0 bases and J by 7 bases; unmatched bases: 11.

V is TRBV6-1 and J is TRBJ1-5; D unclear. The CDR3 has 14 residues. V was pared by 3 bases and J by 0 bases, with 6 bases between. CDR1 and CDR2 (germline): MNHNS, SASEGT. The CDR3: CASSDRTSNQPQHF. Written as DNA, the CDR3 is TGTGCCAGCAGTGACAGGACTAGCAATCAGCCCCAGCATTTT.

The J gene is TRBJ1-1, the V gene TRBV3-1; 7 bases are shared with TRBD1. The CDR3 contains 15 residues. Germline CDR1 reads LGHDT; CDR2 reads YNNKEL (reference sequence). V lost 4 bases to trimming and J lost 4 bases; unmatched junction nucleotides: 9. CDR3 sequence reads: CASSPWGAGGTEAFF. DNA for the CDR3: TGTGCCAGCAGCCCGTGGGGGGCAGGGGGCACTGAAGCTTTCTTT.

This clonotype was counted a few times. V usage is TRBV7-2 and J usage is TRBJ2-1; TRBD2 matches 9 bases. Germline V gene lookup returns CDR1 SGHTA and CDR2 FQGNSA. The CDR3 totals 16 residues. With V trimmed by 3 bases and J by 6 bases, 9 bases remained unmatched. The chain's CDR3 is CASSFMASGALNEQFF. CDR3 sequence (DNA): TGTGCCAGCAGCTTTATGGCTAGCGGGGCCCTCAATGAGCAGTTCTTC.

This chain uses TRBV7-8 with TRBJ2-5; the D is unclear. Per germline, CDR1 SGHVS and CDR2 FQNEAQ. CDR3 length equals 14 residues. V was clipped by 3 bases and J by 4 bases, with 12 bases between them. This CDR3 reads CASSLPVRIETQYF. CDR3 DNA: TGTGCCAGCAGCTTGCCCGTTAGGATAGAGACCCAGTACTTC.